The 4 T cell receptor beta chains reported below all come from one sample, sequenced in a study of shared clonotypes between healthy human individuals. The data were produced by immunoSEQ multiplex PCR, yet TCRdb's version contains in-frame clones alone and is incomplete. The sample lists about 2.4 million clones; 85% to 95% were seen once. The sequencing sample was made of naive CD4+ T cells sorted from blood. Subset given: CD45RA+ positively selected. The receptors stem from a man aged 18 to 30 in good health.

The chain carries TRBV18 and TRBJ2-7; D gene unclear. Germline CDR1 is KGHSH and CDR2 is LQKENI. The CDR3 is 14 amino acids. V lost 0 bases and J 3 bases, leaving 9 bases between the germline ends. In nucleotides, the CDR3 is TGTGCCAGCTCACCACCGTCAATAAACTACGAGCAGTACTTC. The encoded protein is CASSPPSINYEQYF.

This sequence joins TRBV11-3 and TRBJ2-3; 8 bases agree with TRBD1. V was pared by 5 bases and J by 0 bases, with 10 bases of the junction left unmatched. CDR1 and CDR2 (germline): SGHNT, YENEEA. The CDR3 sequence is 17 residues long. CDR3 in DNA: TGTGCCAGCAGCCCCAGTCCCAGGGGGCACAGCACAGATACGCAGTATTTT. Translating it yields CASSPSPRGHSTDTQYF.

The chain carries TRBV6-1 and TRBJ1-2, with 7 positions matching TRBD1. The CDR3 is 14 amino acids. The trim removed 3 bases at V and 8 bases at J, leaving 9 bases unmatched. Looked up from germline, CDR1 is MNHNS and CDR2 is SASEGT. The DNA of the CDR3 is TGTGCCAGCAGTGACCTTACAGGGGTAGGGGGCTACACCTTC. This translates into CASSDLTGVGGYTF.

The chain employs TRBV9 and TRBJ1-2; D not certain. V was shortened by 2 bases and J by 8 bases, with 10 bases between the two germline ends. The germline V gene has CDR1 SGDLS and CDR2 YYNGEE. The CDR3 sequence is 12 residues long. The CDR3 DNA follows: TGTGCCAGCAGCGTCTTCGAGGGCGGCTACACCTTC. This sequence encodes CASSVFEGGYTF.